This TCR beta chain comes out of a study of T cell responses to AZD1222 COVID-19 vaccine (dated by TCRdb to the early 2020s). Background for the entire study: TCR sequencing was performed for 230 to 250 trial participants, of whom some 200 were given two doses of AZD1222 and around 25 were given two doses of MenACWY control vaccine. Trial participants were enrolled into age subgroups of 18-55, 56-69 and 70-plus years, which contained around 150, 28 and 57 TCR-sequenced participants, respectively.

The CDR3 regions of human TCRbeta chains were analyzed by immunosequencing. In the source study's methods: Repertoire TCRs were checked for matches against a reference library of SARS-CoV-2-specific TCRs that had been generated using the MIRA antigen-specificity platform. Breadth was defined as the fraction of unique TCRs that were SARS-CoV-2-associated. Depth was defined as the fraction of total T cells that were SARS-CoV-2-associated. Using the MIRA data, each spike-specific TCR was mapped to the spike region that the TCR reacts to and placed in a CD4 or CD8 class. Log10-transformed breadth and depth values were compared by one-way ANOVA with Sidak's multiple comparisons tests. The source is immuneACCESS, and TCRdb retained only in-frame sequences with V and J called. Part of the clones is not carried over; for the studies checked, unresolved V genes explain less than half of this, and the remainder is unexplained. V and J calls and clone size are copied from that table; D and trimming were computed from the DNA. The sample records around 160,000 clones, about 90% of which are singletons. 2.5% to 3% of the sample lies in the top ten.

Per the publication, the time point label means: baseline before first vaccination. The treatment or condition label on this specimen signifies: meningococcal conjugate vaccine given as trial control. The vaccinee samples were drawn from two UK trials, COV001 and COV002, one of which was a single-blind randomized controlled phase 2/3 trial testing AZD1222 (ChAdOx1 nCoV-19) in healthy adults. For TCRbeta chain sequencing, PBMC samples were collected from trial participants at day 0 and at day 28 after the second dose. Study-wide findings and limitations: Participants were mostly white British, with more females than males. The authors suggested clonal diversity may have been underestimated. The whole spike protein was spanned by vaccine-associated CD4 TCRs, and dominant responses were seen in regions 160-218 and 743-854. The 56-69-year group was small, and its depth increase did not reach significance, likely because of low power. No day 14 peak-response samples were available, so repertoires were characterized only after the peak T cell response. Nearly half of unique spike-specific TCRs reportedly recognized epitopes outside regions mutated in the B.1.351 and B.1.1.7 variants. A significant rise in spike-specific TCR breadth and depth was observed after two AZD1222 doses relative to day 0 and relative to MenACWY recipients. Conclusions about previously exposed vaccinees are limited, since just a handful of AZD1222 recipients were seropositive for SARS-CoV-2 at baseline.

Concerning this clone: The antigen this receptor binds is unknown. No quality values exist for individual bases; no much larger clone is one base distant.

V is pared back by 7 bases and J by 0 bases, with 10 bases lying between the germline termini. As encoded in the germline V gene, CDR1 is SNHLY while CDR2 is FYNNEI. Its CDR3 holds 14 amino acids, cysteine through phenylalanine. CDR3 DNA is the only sequence kept; it has 42 bases, read in frame from the first base. The TCR sequence derives from an adult in good health. Rearrangement joined TRBV2 to TRBJ1-5; too little of a D gene remains to name it. The sample in question was peripheral blood, obtained on day 0 of MenACWY control vaccination. CDR3 sequence: CASTPGGSNQPQHF. The sequenced DNA is TGTGCCAGCACCCCGGGAGGTAGCAATCAGCCCCAGCATTTT. Supplemented by the reference TRBV2 and TRBJ1-5 proteins around the CDR3, the complete variable domain is EPEVTQTPSHQVTQMGQEVILRCVPISNHLYFYWYRQILGQKVEFLVSFYNNEISEKSEIFDDQFSVERPDGSNFTLKIRSTKLEDSAMYFCASTPGGSNQPQHFGDGTRLSIL.